The present entry profiles one T cell receptor (beta chain) with its context. This clone was detected once. Its antigen remains undetermined. The record has no base qualities; no much larger clone is one base away. This sample was taken from a study of cytomegalovirus exposure and HLA in healthy donors (dated by TCRdb to 2015 to 2018). Turning to the overall study: An earlier analysis of roughly 610 of the donors reported 276 Gb of sequence data and some 110 million unique TCR beta sequences obtained from about 170 million T cells. Roughly 300 gigabases of sequencing data and 70 million to 95 million unique TCR sequences made up an early release that covered some 640 HLA-typed donors. The genetic ancestry cluster associated with self-reported Caucasian donors included over 80% of the 398 genotyped donors. The study aimed to test whether cataloging public T cell receptors could reveal signatures of past pathogen exposure. Using immunosequencing, the study profiled T cell repertoires from fewer than 700 subjects and related those repertoires to cytomegalovirus serostatus. A separate validation cohort of about 110 different subjects was used in addition to the roughly 700-subject first cohort. The study combined high-throughput TCR immunosequencing, statistical association of individual TCRs with disease status, and machine learning to predict cytomegalovirus infection status. In a later analysis, previously published TCR beta repertoires from 670 or so donors were re-analyzed and high-resolution HLA genotyping was added so that TCR occurrence patterns could be studied. Rather than using new phenotypic data, the later analysis identified candidate immune exposures from TCR beta sequences and from how often those sequences occurred across donors. In an earlier analysis of several hundred of the donors, high-throughput TCR beta sequencing was used to judge whether each TCR beta V gene segment behaved as functional or pseudogenic. Donor age, sex, ethnicity and CMV serostatus were collected together with the repertoire data. In a later genetic analysis, genome-wide SNP genotypes for about 55% of the roughly 670 donors were used, and that subset was treated as a discovery cohort. Every repertoire in the discovery cohort had been generated on one and the same sequencing platform. HLA typing covered class I and class II loci at four-digit resolution. Typing coverage varied by locus: roughly 620-630 donors for A, B, C, DRB1 and DQB1; approximately 500 for DQA1; over 600 for DPA1; 450 to 480 for DPB1. Roughly five DR-DQ haplotypes were handled as single units for association and clustering because linkage in the cohort was strong. Among around 400 genotyped donors of the cohort, an average of approximately 240,000 unique TCR beta nucleotide sequences were sequenced per donor, roughly 20% of them non-productive. Broader findings and caveats from the paper: While some public TCRs were present in many individuals, most TCR sequences turned up only very rarely across donors. A later genetic analysis reported fewer N-insertions in productive TCRs among donors in an Asian-associated ancestry cluster than the approximately 670-donor mean. A cluster of highly shared sequence variants was judged likely to be a technical artifact of the sequencing pipeline. In an earlier analysis of approximately 590 of the donors, most TCR beta V segments were observed in productive rearrangements about 90% or about 30% of the time, broadly matching IMGT annotations. Linkage disequilibrium might explain the correlated functional status among segregating V segments, but an unknown experimental factor could not be ruled out. According to the authors, the approach could potentially be generalized to other disease states and immunological phenotypes. Compared with equally common non-associated chains, HLA-associated TCR beta chains in a later analysis were more clonally expanded and had lower generation probabilities. A further reported finding was that TCR beta sequences accurately predicted the HLA-A and HLA-B alleles for most subjects in the first cohort. At a false discovery rate of 0.05, a later analysis linked 16,000 or so TCR beta sequences to specific HLA alleles. In a later analysis, several top co-occurrence clusters were reported to appear linked to parvovirus B19, influenza, CMV and Epstein-Barr virus. In vitro tests confirmed that a few of the cytomegalovirus-associated TCR beta chains recognize cytomegalovirus antigens. The classifier was reported to diagnose cytomegalovirus status with high specificity and sensitivity in both the original and validation cohorts. According to a later analysis, most CMV-associated TCR beta chains appeared to be HLA-restricted, and the HLA associations seemed to be driven largely by CMV exposure. Because HLA typing was missing for some donors at each locus, association tests included only the typed subset. When HLA alleles, especially DR and DQ, strongly co-occurred, attributing TCR associations to individual alleles was difficult. Only TCR beta chains were sequenced in this cohort, and the absence of alpha or paired-chain data limited detectable features. Roughly uniform sequencing depth across donors was assumed in presence/absence analyses, although this assumption may not hold. In the study, around 160 TCR beta chains were listed as associated with cytomegalovirus. In a later analysis, the rate of TCR association differed among HLA loci, with DRB1 alleles having the most associated TCRs and HLA-C alleles having the fewest. V-gene and J-gene trimming of TCR beta chains was associated with a missense DCLRE1C variant in a later genetic analysis, and the association was replicated in an independent cohort. Some 15 rarely observed V segments, including chromosome 9 orphons, were excluded from the earlier analysis of 550 to 700 of the donors because counts were too low. Immune exposure information for the cohort was limited to CMV serostatus.

Library preparation used the immunoSEQ multiplex PCR assay. A mixture of 60 forward primers for TCR Vbeta segments and 13 reverse primers for TCR Jbeta segments was used in the multiplex PCR. A multiplex PCR assay on genomic DNA amplified the CDR3 region of rearranged TCR beta genes. The amplified TCR beta libraries were sequenced on the Illumina HiSeq System as 87-base-pair reads. The paper's processing steps were these. A later analysis counted some 74 million unique TCR beta chains across the 550 to 800 repertoires, and some 11 million of these chains were shared by at least two donors. To remove PCR and sequencing errors, raw reads were error-corrected and collapsed into unique sequences using a nearest-neighbor algorithm that merged closely related sequences. CDR3 sequences were aligned to IMGT reference sequences to assign V, D and J gene segments. For a sequence to be retained, a match of at least six nucleotides to both a V gene segment and a J gene segment was required. A rearrangement counted as productive if the CDR3 had no stop codons and remained in frame with V and J, and every other rearrangement counted as non-productive. Following IMGT convention, CDR3 was defined as the stretch from the second conserved V-encoded cysteine to the conserved J-encoded phenylalanine. The earlier analysis of about 530 of the donors excluded any sequence lacking an unambiguous match to a single V gene segment. An earlier analysis of almost 600 of the donors classified V segments as functional when productive rearrangements were above 56.7% and as segregating when the standard deviation between donors was above 5%. To diagnose cytomegalovirus status from the catalog of TCR beta chain sequences, a statistical classification framework was built. In a later analysis, TCR nucleotide sequences were compared against IMGT/GENE-DB human TR gene sequences so that V and J genes could be assigned. Using the TCRdist pipeline, a later analysis assigned CDR3 sequences along with most-parsimonious VDJ recombination scenarios. A later analysis defined each TCR beta chain by its CDR3 amino acid sequence plus V-gene family, and excluded reads lacking a unique V-gene family. In a later analysis, fewer than 600 highly shared, low-generation-probability nucleotide sequences were removed to address suspected cross-contamination and a sequencing artifact. In a later analysis, a clonal expansion index for each public chain was calculated from normalized within-repertoire ranks of inferred template counts. In a later analysis, generation probabilities were computed using a VDJ recombination model fitted to out-of-frame rearrangements, and the results were checked against IGoR. Hypergeometric tests were used in a later analysis to score TCR-TCR, TCR-HLA and TCR-CMV co-occurrence, with a repertoire-size bias correction applied to the TCR pairs. A later analysis estimated false discovery rates by permuting HLA or CMV assignments 20 times. In a later analysis, co-occurring TCRs were grouped using DBSCAN, and TCRdist sequence similarity was added for clustering within HLA-allele-positive subsets. For co-occurrence clustering, repertoires with fewer than 30,000 or more than 120,000 public chains were excluded, along with five repertoires with anomalous nucleotide sharing. The table was pulled from immuneACCESS by TCRdb, which kept in-frame rearrangements only. Such tables lose some clones; where checked, under half of the loss comes from unresolved V genes, and the rest has no known cause. V and J calls and clone size follow that table, whereas D and trimming were derived from the DNA. The sample table shows roughly 150,000 clones, and roughly 79% are seen once. The ten top clones hold roughly 1.6% of the sample.

The cohort consisted of 670 or so healthy bone marrow donors. At the time of sampling, all cohort members were nominally healthy, though unrecorded immune exposures were likely present. The donor was CMV seronegative and belonged to the group of 352 seronegative cohort members. Each donor provided a peripheral blood sample, and peripheral blood mononuclear cells were used for TCR beta sequencing. Genomic DNA was extracted from the blood cell samples with the Qiagen DNeasy Blood Extraction Kit. Sequencing input: PBMCs. The source is a man aged 40-49 years in good health and CMV-seronegative.

DNA sequence: TGTGCCAGCTCACCAAATCTCAGGGGAACTAATGAAAAACTGTTTTTT. Translated, this is CASSPNLRGTNEKLFF. Recombination linked TRBV18 to TRBJ1-4; TRBD1 is a weak D gene call, 6 bases matching. Trimming at the junction amounts to 2 bases on V and 1 base on J, and the germline ends lie 11 bases apart. The CDR3 runs 16 amino acids, cysteine and phenylalanine included. Only the CDR3 DNA stays, 48 bases, in frame from base 1. Looking up the germline V gene yields CDR1 KGHSH and CDR2 LQKENI.